This T cell receptor beta chain was obtained from a study of cytomegalovirus exposure and HLA in healthy donors. General study points: There were a few CMV-associated chains whose specificity for CMV antigens was confirmed in vitro.

The CDR3 extends over 15 amino acids. V shed 7 bases and J shed 6 bases, with 19 bases lying between them. Germline V gives CDR1 LNHNV, CDR2 YYDKDF (reference sequence). The primer mix had 60 Vbeta and 13 Jbeta primers. Using immunoSEQ multiplex PCR, the repertoire was profiled, and TCRdb retains in-frame clones only, with some absent. The data show 150,000 to 200,000 clones, with roughly 80% seen just once and 8.5% held by the top ten. A word on this clone: What it binds is not known.

The rearrangement joins TRBV15 to TRBJ1-5, with D perhaps TRBD1 (6 bases). The sequencing sample was made of PBMCs. The sequence came from a male donor in good health and CMV-seropositive. CDR3 coding DNA: TGTGCCACCACTTATTCCGGGACACCCGTTCAGCCCCAGCATTTT. Translated: CATTYSGTPVQPQHF.